The present T cell receptor (beta chain) was sequenced within a study of T cell changes during pregnancy in multiple sclerosis. This CDR3 region has 14 residues. Trimming removed 5 bases at V and 2 bases at J, with 10 bases between. CDR1 is MDHEN and CDR2 is SYDVKM in the germline V gene. The method was immunoSEQ multiplex PCR; TCRdb's version includes in-frame clones alone and lacks a portion of them. The sample has about 40,000 clones; roughly 93% are singletons. The sequence derives from a female donor with multiple sclerosis, enrolled in a pregnancy study. This chain joins TRBV28 and TRBJ2-1; D gene unclear. Sequencing was done on a sample of PBMCs (not recorded whether the cells were cultured). CDR3 DNA: TGTGCCAGCAGTCCACCCACAACCTACAATGAGCAGTTCTTC. Translated, it gives CASSPPTTYNEQFF.